This entry lists 7 T cell receptor beta chains sequenced from one sample in a study of T-cell memory formation after mild COVID-19 (dated by TCRdb to the early 2020s). Library method: 5' RACE. Sequencer: Illumina NovaSeq 6000. In TCRdb, the public reads were trimmed at Q25 with fastp and aligned with MiXCR, with productive beta chains retained. Each CDR3 protein gets just one entry, which takes the most common genes and DNA from the rows behind it. The sample table contains a few hundred thousand distinct CDR3 sequences; only one count was recorded for 15% to 20% of them. Jointly, the top ten make up roughly a fifth of the sample. The source material was PBMCs or a T cell subset sorted from them (not recorded which). Source of these receptors: a man younger than 35 who had mild COVID-19 (a few samples of this study predate the infection). The sample titles of this study are shuffled in the database, so cell type and time point are left out; the donor was told from shared clones.

This clonotype has just a few counts. The chain is built from TRBV20-1 and TRBJ1-1; no clear D. The V end lost 1 base, the J end lost 1 base, and 7 bases lay between the germline ends. Germline CDR1 is DFQATT and CDR2 is SNEGSKA (reference sequence). The CDR3 loop spans 13 amino acids. CDR3 residues: CSARGDQNTEAFF. CDR3 DNA: TGCAGTGCTAGAGGTGACCAGAACACTGAAGCTTTCTTT.

The chain carries TRBV4-2 and TRBJ2-3; D is perhaps TRBD1 (5 bases). The length of the CDR3 is 16 residues. Germline V gene sequence: CDR1 LGHNA, CDR2 YNFKEQ. V was cut by 0 bases and J by 2 bases, with 12 bases left in between. The CDR3 reads CASSQEFREFTDTQYF. The CDR3 nucleotides read TGTGCCAGCAGCCAAGAATTCAGGGAATTCACAGATACGCAGTATTTT.

This clonotype was seen a few times. The J gene is TRBJ2-3, the V gene TRBV6-5; tentatively, D is TRBD2 (6 bases). The V gene's germline CDR1 is MNHEY and CDR2 SVGAGI. V shed 11 bases and J shed 2 bases, with 26 bases lying between them. CDR3 length: 17 residues. The CDR3 sequence: CAVQDVGTGTFTDTQYF. As DNA, the CDR3 is TGTGCCGTACAGGACGTCGGGACTGGGACTTTCACAGATACGCAGTATTTT.

This chain links TRBV7-8 with TRBJ1-1; D not certain. There are 14 residues in the CDR3. V lost 4 bases, J lost 7 bases, and 16 bases lay in between. Looked up from germline, CDR1 is SGHVS and CDR2 is FQNEAQ. CDR3 DNA sequence: TGTGCCAGCAGCTCACGTGAGGGAGAAATTGAAGCTTTCTTT. Amino acid sequence: CASSSREGEIEAFF.

The V call is TRBV9, the J call TRBJ2-3; 7 bases map to TRBD2. CDR1 and CDR2 from the germline V gene are SGDLS and YYNGEE. The V gene end was trimmed by 3 bases and the J gene end by 6 bases; junction bases not matched to a gene: 10. This CDR3 region has 15 residues. CDR3 sequence reads: CASSAGPGGSDTQYF. CDR3 coding DNA: TGTGCCAGCAGCGCCGGGCCCGGGGGGTCCGATACGCAGTATTTT.

This clonotype was detected only a few times. This chain connects TRBV4-1 to TRBJ2-1; D possibly matches TRBD1 or TRBD2 (7 bases each). CDR1 MGHRA and CDR2 YSYEKL come from the germline V gene. V was trimmed by 0 bases and J by 14 bases, leaving 14 bases between them. The CDR3 runs to 13 residues. CDR3 bases: TGCGCCAGCAGCCAAGATCAGGGGGGGCGGAAGTTCTTC. Encoded protein: CASSQDQGGRKFF.

This clonotype was seen more than once but under ten times. V usage is TRBV2 and J usage is TRBJ2-1, with 9 bases lining up with TRBD1. The trim removed 7 bases at V and 5 bases at J, leaving 9 bases unmatched. Germline lookup yields CDR1 SNHLY and CDR2 FYNNEI. The CDR3 sequence is 15 residues long. The CDR3 region is CASIRPGQGNNEQFF. In DNA, the CDR3 is TGTGCCAGCATACGGCCGGGACAGGGAAACAATGAGCAGTTCTTC.